This T cell receptor (beta chain) came from a study of Ad26.COV2.S vaccination and SARS-CoV-2 variants. Whole-study results and caveats: Vaccine and placebo recipients had similar non-spike TCR breadth. Researchers cautioned that TCR breadth and depth analyses may have underestimated total T cell responses.

With regard to this clone: Its antigen remains unidentified.

This table comes from immunoSEQ multiplex PCR, and its TCRdb copy is limited to in-frame clones, with some not included. The table lists under 150,000 clones, roughly 90% of them singletons. Germline-derived CDR1 and CDR2 are MGHRA and YSYEKL. With 1 base removed from V and 8 bases from J, the gap between germline ends came to 9 bases. The CDR3 runs 13 residues. The J gene is TRBJ2-4, the V gene TRBV4-1; D remains ambiguous. The source was peripheral blood, collected after recovery from COVID-19. The source is a human donor who had recovered from COVID-19. In DNA, the CDR3 is TGCGCCAGCAGCCAAGGAGCTAGTTACATTCAGTACTTC. Translated, it gives CASSQGASYIQYF.